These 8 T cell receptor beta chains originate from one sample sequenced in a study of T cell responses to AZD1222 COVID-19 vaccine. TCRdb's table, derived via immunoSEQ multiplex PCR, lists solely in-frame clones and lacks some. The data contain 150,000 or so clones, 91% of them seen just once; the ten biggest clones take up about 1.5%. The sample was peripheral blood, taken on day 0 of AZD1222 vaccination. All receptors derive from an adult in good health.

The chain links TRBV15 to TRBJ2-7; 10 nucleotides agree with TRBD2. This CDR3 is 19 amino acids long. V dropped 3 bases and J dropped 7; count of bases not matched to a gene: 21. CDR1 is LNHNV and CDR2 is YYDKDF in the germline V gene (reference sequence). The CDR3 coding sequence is TGTGCCACCAGCAGCTGGCCGGGACTAGCGTCTGCGAAGAGTCGGGAGCAGTACTTC. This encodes CATSSWPGLASAKSREQYF. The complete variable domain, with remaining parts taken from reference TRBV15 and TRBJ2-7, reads DAMVIQNPRYQVTQFGKPVTLSCSQTLNHNVMYWYQQKSSQAPKLLFHYYDKDFNNEADTPDNFQSRRPNTSFCFLDIRSPGLGDTAMYLCATSSWPGLASAKSREQYFGPGTRLTVT.

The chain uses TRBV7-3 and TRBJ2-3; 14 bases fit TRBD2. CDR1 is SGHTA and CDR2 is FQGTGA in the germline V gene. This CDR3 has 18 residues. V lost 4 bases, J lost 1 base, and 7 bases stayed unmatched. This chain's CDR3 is CASSSGLAGGLGTDTQYF. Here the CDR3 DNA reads TGTGCCAGCAGCTCAGGACTAGCGGGAGGTCTGGGCACAGATACGCAGTATTTT.

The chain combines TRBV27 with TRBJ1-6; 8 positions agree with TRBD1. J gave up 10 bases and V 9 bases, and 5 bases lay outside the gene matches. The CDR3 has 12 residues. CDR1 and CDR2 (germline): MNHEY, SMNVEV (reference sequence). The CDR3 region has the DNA TGTGCCAGTCAGCAGGGGGCCTCACCCCTCCACTTT. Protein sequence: CASQQGASPLHF.

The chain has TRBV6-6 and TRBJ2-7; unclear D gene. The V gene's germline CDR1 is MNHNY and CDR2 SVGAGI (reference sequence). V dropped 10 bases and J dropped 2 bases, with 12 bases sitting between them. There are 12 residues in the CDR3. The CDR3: CATKDGTYEQYF. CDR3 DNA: TGTGCCACCAAGGACGGTACCTACGAGCAGTACTTC.

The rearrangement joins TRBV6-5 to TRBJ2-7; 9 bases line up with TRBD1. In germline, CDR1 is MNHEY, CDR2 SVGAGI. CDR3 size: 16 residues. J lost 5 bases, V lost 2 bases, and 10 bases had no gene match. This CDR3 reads CASSYGGGTGSNEQYF. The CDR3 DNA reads TGTGCCAGCAGTTACGGGGGAGGGACAGGGTCCAACGAGCAGTACTTC.

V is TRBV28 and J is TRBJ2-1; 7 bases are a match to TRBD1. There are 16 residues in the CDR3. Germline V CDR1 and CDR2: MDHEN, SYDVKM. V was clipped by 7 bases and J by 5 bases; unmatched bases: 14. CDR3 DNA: TGTGCCAGCACCCCCCCCGCCGGCAGGGGGAACAATGAGCAGTTCTTC. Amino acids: CASTPPAGRGNNEQFF.

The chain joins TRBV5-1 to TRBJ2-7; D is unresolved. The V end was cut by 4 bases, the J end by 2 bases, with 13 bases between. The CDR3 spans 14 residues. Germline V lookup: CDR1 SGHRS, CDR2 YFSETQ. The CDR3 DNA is TGCGCCAGCAGCCCAAGGGCAGCCGCCTACGAGCAGTACTTC. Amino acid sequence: CASSPRAAAYEQYF.

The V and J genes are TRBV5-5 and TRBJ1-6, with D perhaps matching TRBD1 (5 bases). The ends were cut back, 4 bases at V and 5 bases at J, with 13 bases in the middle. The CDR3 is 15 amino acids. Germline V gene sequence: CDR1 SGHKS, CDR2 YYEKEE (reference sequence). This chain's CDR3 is CASSEQGHDNSPLHF. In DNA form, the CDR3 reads TGTGCCAGCAGCGAGCAGGGTCACGATAATTCACCCCTCCACTTT.